This is a list of T cell receptor beta chains from one sample in a study of cytomegalovirus exposure and HLA in healthy donors. Sequencing used immunoSEQ multiplex PCR; TCRdb keeps in-frame clones, though not all of them. The sample includes approximately 190,000 clones, 81% of them seen just once. Sequencing was performed on PBMCs. The receptors were gathered from a man in his forties in good health and CMV-seropositive. Each CDR3 is given with its conserved first and last residue. D genes are given only for firm matches. A row's size may be missing; if present it is once, few, many or a size class.

TRBV6-1	NA	NA	TRBJ2-5	13	TGTGCCAGCAGTGAGGCGGGGAAAGAGACCCAGTACTTC	CASSEAGKETQYF
TRBV6-1	NA	NA	TRBJ1-2	18	TGTGCCAGCAGTGAATGGGACGCCGGGACTCATCTGGGGCATGGCTACACCTTC	CASSEWDAGTHLGHGYTF
TRBV6-5	NA	NA	TRBJ1-1	13	TGTGCCAGCAGTGACCAAGGACAGCTTGAAGCTTTCTTT	CASSDQGQLEAFF
TRBV18	NA	NA	TRBJ2-1	14	TGTGCCAGCTCATACTCGACAGGCAACAATGAGCAGTTCTTC	CASSYSTGNNEQFF
TRBV15	TRBD2	once	TRBJ2-7	15	TGTGCCACCAGCAGAGGCCCGGGGGGCTCCTACGAGCAGTACTTC	CATSRGPGGSYEQYF
TRBV14	TRBD2	NA	TRBJ2-3	17	TGTGCCAGCAGCCAAGACCCTGGACTAGCGGGAGGGGATACGCAGTATTTT	CASSQDPGLAGGDTQYF
TRBV9	NA	NA	TRBJ2-7	17	TGTGCCAGCAGCGTAGCGGGAGAGGGGCCTTTCTCCTACGAGCAGTACTTC	CASSVAGEGPFSYEQYF
TRBV6-5	TRBD1	NA	TRBJ1-1	13	TGTGCCAGCAGTTGGGACAGGGGCGCTGAAGCTTTCTTT	CASSWDRGAEAFF
TRBV7-6	NA	NA	TRBJ2-5	10	TGTGCCAGCACAGGGGAGACCCAGTACTTC	CASTGETQYF
TRBV9	NA	few	TRBJ2-7	13	TGTGCCAGCAGCTTCCCGGGTTCCTACGAGCAGTACTTC	CASSFPGSYEQYF
TRBV27	TRBD1	NA	TRBJ2-1	14	TGTGCCAGCGGACGGGACAGGGCCTACAATGAGCAGTTCTTC	CASGRDRAYNEQFF
TRBV14	NA	NA	TRBJ2-5	16	TGTGCCAGCAGCCAAGGTACTAGCCGATTCCAAGAGACCCAGTACTTC	CASSQGTSRFQETQYF
TRBV11-2	NA	NA	TRBJ1-1	14	TGTGCCAGCAGCTTTAGGGGGGGAGAAACTGAAGCTTTCTTT	CASSFRGGETEAFF
TRBV15	NA	NA	TRBJ2-3	16	TGTGCCACCAGGTCTCCTCCCGGGTCCCGGTCGGATACGCAGTATTTT	CATRSPPGSRSDTQYF
TRBV7-9	TRBD2	few	TRBJ2-7	13	TGTGCCAGCAGCCGGGGGGGAGGGGCCCATCGGTACTTC	CASSRGGGAHRYF
TRBV5-1	TRBD2	few	TRBJ2-7	18	TGCGCCAGCAGCTCCCTCGTTATGAGCGGGAAAGGAACCTACGAGCAGTACTTC	CASSSLVMSGKGTYEQYF
TRBV6-6	NA	NA	TRBJ2-2	16	TGTGCCAGCAGTTACATGTCAAAGCGTCGCACCGGGGAGCTGTTTTTT	CASSYMSKRRTGELFF
TRBV18	TRBD1	NA	TRBJ1-5	15	TGTGCCAGCTCACCCCAGGGGGCTGGCAATCAGCCCCAGCATTTT	CASSPQGAGNQPQHF
TRBV7-2	NA	NA	TRBJ2-1	18	TGTGCCAGCAGCCAATGGTTACCCGGGAGCCAATCCTACAATGAGCAGTTCTTC	CASSQWLPGSQSYNEQFF
TRBV6-6	NA	NA	TRBJ2-7	11	TGTGCCAGCAGTCAGGGGTTTAAGCAGTACTTC	CASSQGFKQYF
TRBV10-1	TRBD2	NA	TRBJ2-2	12	TGCGCCACCTCTGGACTAGCCGGGGAGCTGTTTTTT	CATSGLAGELFF
TRBV6-1	NA	few	TRBJ2-2	13	TGTGCCAGCATAGACAGGAACACCGGGGAGCTGTTTTTT	CASIDRNTGELFF
TRBV5-4	TRBD2	NA	TRBJ2-1	15	TGTGCCAGCAGCTTGATGGCGGGGGGCTTAAATGAGCAGCTCTTC	CASSLMAGGLNEQLF
TRBV7-3	NA	NA	TRBJ2-2	15	TGTGCCAGCAGCTTTGAGACTTCCAACACCGGGGAGCTGTTTTTT	CASSFETSNTGELFF
TRBV6-1	NA	NA	TRBJ1-2	13	TGTGCCAGCAGTGAAGTTCCTTCCTATGGCTACACCTTC	CASSEVPSYGYTF
TRBV28	NA	NA	TRBJ1-1	12	TGTGCCAGCAGTGCAGGGGACACTGAAGCTTTCTTT	CASSAGDTEAFF
TRBV6-5	NA	NA	TRBJ2-4	15	TGTGCCAGCAGTTTTAGCGGCCCAGCCAAAAACATTCAGTACTTC	CASSFSGPAKNIQYF
TRBV6-1	NA	NA	TRBJ2-1	14	TGTGCCAGCAGCAGAAGTCGACAGGCTGGTGAGCAGTTCTTC	CASSRSRQAGEQFF
TRBV7-6	TRBD2	NA	TRBJ2-7	14	TGTGCCAGCAGCTTAGACGGGGGAGGGTACGAGCAGTACTTC	CASSLDGGGYEQYF
TRBV7-3	NA	once	TRBJ2-3	13	TGTGCCAGCAGCTCTTCTTTAACAGATACGCAGTATTTT	CASSSSLTDTQYF
TRBV15	NA	NA	TRBJ2-7	14	TGTGCCACCAGCAGAGGGGGACAATCCTACGAGCAGTACTTC	CATSRGGQSYEQYF
TRBV30	TRBD1	NA	TRBJ1-6	13	TGTGCCTTATCCGGGACAGGGAATTCACCCCTCCACTTT	CALSGTGNSPLHF
TRBV30	NA	NA	TRBJ1-6	15	TGTGCCTGGGCCGCGAAAGGGGGATGGGACTCACCCCTCCACTTT	CAWAAKGGWDSPLHF
TRBV10-1	TRBD2	NA	TRBJ2-3	15	TGCGCCAGCAGCCGACTAGCGGGGGAAACAGATACGCAGTATTTT	CASSRLAGETDTQYF
TRBV2	TRBD1	once	TRBJ1-5	14	TGTGCCAGCACCAGGGACAGGGGAAATATGCCCCAGCATTTT	CASTRDRGNMPQHF